These T cell receptor beta chains were read from a single sample in a study of blood T cell repertoires in COVID-19. Generated by immunoSEQ multiplex PCR, the TCRdb table keeps only in-frame clones and is missing some. The sample lists some 59,000 clones, over 90% seen once, with 3% to 5% in the top ten. The source material was peripheral blood. The receptors come from a man in his fifties with acute or convalescent COVID-19. CDR3s include the opening cysteine and the closing phenylalanine or tryptophan. A D gene is named only where the DNA matches it firmly. A clone size is listed for some rows: how often the clone was seen (once, few, many), or a class if it is expanded.

>once|TRBD2|TRBJ2-2|TRBV7-6
TGTGCCAGCAGCCCCAGACGGGGGGTAGACACCGGGGAGCTGTTTTTT
CASSPRRGVDTGELFF
>.|TRBD1|TRBJ2-6|TRBV16
TGTGCCAGCAGCCGACAGGGTTCTGGGGCCAACGTCCTGACTTTC
CASSRQGSGANVLTF
>once|TRBD1|TRBJ2-2|TRBV4-1
TGCGCCAGCAGCCAAGCCGGGACAGCGAACACCGGGGAGCTGTTTTTT
CASSQAGTANTGELFF
>.|.|TRBJ2-4|TRBV4-2
TGTGCCAGCAGCCAAGAATGGGGGGCGGGAGTGGGCAAAAACATTCAGTACTTC
CASSQEWGAGVGKNIQYF
>once|.|TRBJ2-2|TRBV10-1
TGCGCCAGCAGTGCTGCCAGCGCGAACACCGGGGAGCTGTTTTTT
CASSAASANTGELFF
>.|TRBD2|TRBJ2-5|TRBV25-1
TGTGCCAGCAGTAGTGTTGCGGGAGAGGAGACCCAGTACTTC
CASSSVAGEETQYF
>.|.|TRBJ2-2|TRBV7-2
TGTGCCAGCAGCCTATTAGAGGCGGCCGGGGAGCTGTTTTTT
CASSLLEAAGELFF
>.|TRBD2|TRBJ2-2|TRBV3-1/TRBV3-2
TGTGCCAGCAGCCAACCAGCGGGAGGGCTATCCGGGGAGCTGTTTTTT
CASSQPAGGLSGELFF
>.|TRBD2|TRBJ2-1|TRBV6-1
TGTGCCAGCAGTGAACGTGGCGGGAGTTGGGGGAGGTCCAATGAGCAGTTCTTC
CASSERGGSWGRSNEQFF
>.|TRBD1|TRBJ2-5|TRBV18
TGTGCCAGCTCACCAAGGGAAACAGGGGGCGGAGAGACCCAGTACTTC
CASSPRETGGGETQYF
>few|.|TRBJ1-1|TRBV5-4
TGTGCCAGCAGCACTAGACTTAGACGGGGGAACACTGAAGCTTTCTTT
CASSTRLRRGNTEAFF
>.|TRBD1|TRBJ1-6|TRBV6-5
TGTGCCAGCAGTTACTCGGGGACAGGGATTTCACCCCTCCACTTT
CASSYSGTGISPLHF
>.|.|TRBJ2-1|TRBV5-1
TGCGCCAGCAGCTTGCGACAGGCCTCCTACAATGAGCAGTTCTTC
CASSLRQASYNEQFF
>.|TRBD2|TRBJ2-1|TRBV6-4
TGTGCCAGCAGCTCCGGGGGGAGCTCCTACAATGAGCAGTTCTTC
CASSSGGSSYNEQFF
>once|.|TRBJ2-1|TRBV24-1
TGTGCCACCAGTGACGCCGGAAGGTTCGGGGATGAGCAGTTCTTC
CATSDAGRFGDEQFF
>.|.|TRBJ2-3|TRBV4-2
TGTGCCAGCAGCCCACACCGGGACTCAGAAATCACAGATACGCAGTATTTT
CASSPHRDSEITDTQYF